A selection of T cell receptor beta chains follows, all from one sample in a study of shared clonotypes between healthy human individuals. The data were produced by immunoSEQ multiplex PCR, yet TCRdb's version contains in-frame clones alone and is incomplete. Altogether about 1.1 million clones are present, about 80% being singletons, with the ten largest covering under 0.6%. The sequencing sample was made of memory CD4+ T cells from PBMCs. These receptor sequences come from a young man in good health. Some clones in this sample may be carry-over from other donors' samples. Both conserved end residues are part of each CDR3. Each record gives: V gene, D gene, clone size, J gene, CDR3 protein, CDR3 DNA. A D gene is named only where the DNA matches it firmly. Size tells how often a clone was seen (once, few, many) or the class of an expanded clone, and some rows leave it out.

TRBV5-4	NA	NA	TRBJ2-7	CASSLGTGRDEQYF	TGTGCCAGCAGCTTGGGTACTGGACGGGACGAGCAGTACTTC
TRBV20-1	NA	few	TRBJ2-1	CSAYSRGEQFF	TGCAGTGCTTATTCTAGGGGGGAGCAGTTCTTC
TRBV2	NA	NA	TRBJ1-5	CASSESQPQHF	TGTGCCAGCAGTGAGAGTCAGCCCCAGCATTTT
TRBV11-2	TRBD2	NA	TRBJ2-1	CASSRSLAGTYNEQFF	TGTGCCAGCAGCCGTTCCCTAGCGGGAACATACAATGAGCAGTTCTTC
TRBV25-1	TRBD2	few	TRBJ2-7	CASSNPGTSGRQYF	TGTGCCAGCAGCAACCCCGGGACTAGCGGGAGGCAGTACTTC
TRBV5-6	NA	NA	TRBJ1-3	CASSLNSRNTIYF	TGTGCCAGCAGCCTGAATTCCAGAAACACCATATATTTT
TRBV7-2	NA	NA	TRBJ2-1	CASSVQRRVRDEQFF	TGTGCCAGCAGCGTGCAAAGGAGGGTTAGGGATGAGCAGTTCTTC
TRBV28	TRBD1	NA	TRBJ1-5	CASREGQGVYQPQHF	TGTGCCAGCAGAGAAGGACAGGGGGTTTATCAGCCCCAGCATTTT
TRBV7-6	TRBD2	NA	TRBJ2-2	CASSLVAGTNTGELFF	TGTGCCAGCAGCTTAGTAGCGGGAACGAACACCGGGGAGCTGTTTTTT
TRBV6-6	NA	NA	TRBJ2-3	CASSYRDVADTQYF	TGTGCCAGCAGTTATCGGGATGTTGCAGATACGCAGTATTTT
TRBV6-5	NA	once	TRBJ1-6	CASSYSSPGLHF	TGTGCCAGCAGTTACTCCTCACCGGGCCTCCACTTT
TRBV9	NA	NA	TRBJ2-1	CASSVGSGSHNEQFF	TGTGCCAGCAGCGTAGGGTCGGGCAGCCACAATGAGCAGTTCTTC
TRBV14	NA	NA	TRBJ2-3	CASSLITPTQYF	TGTGCCAGCAGCCTCATTACGCCTACGCAGTATTTT
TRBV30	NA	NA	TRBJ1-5	CAWSNGRDQPQHF	TGTGCCTGGAGTAACGGCAGGGACCAGCCCCAGCATTTT
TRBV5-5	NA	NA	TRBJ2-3	CASSLVAARDTQYF	TGTGCCAGCAGCTTGGTTGCGGCCCGGGATACGCAGTATTTT
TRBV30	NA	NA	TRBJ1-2	CAWRSQGRGYTF	TGTGCCTGGAGATCTCAGGGACGTGGCTACACCTTC
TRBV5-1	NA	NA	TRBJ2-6	CASSLAWQASSGANVLTF	TGCGCCAGCAGCTTGGCGTGGCAGGCGAGCTCTGGGGCCAACGTCCTGACTTTC
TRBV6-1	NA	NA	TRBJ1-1	CASRVGGGRNTEAFF	TGTGCCAGCAGAGTGGGGGGGGGCAGGAACACTGAAGCTTTCTTT
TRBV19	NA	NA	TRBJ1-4	CASSIRTATYEKLFF	TGTGCCAGTAGTATAAGGACAGCAACCTATGAAAAACTGTTTTTT
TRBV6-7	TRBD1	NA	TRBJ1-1	CASRGTAFPNTEAFF	TGTGCCAGCAGGGGGACAGCCTTCCCGAACACTGAAGCTTTCTTT
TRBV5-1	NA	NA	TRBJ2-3	CASSFSLASTDTQYF	TGCGCCAGCAGCTTCTCACTTGCGAGCACAGATACGCAGTATTTT
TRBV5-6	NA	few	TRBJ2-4	CASSLGPMDAERAGF	TGTGCCAGCAGCTTGGGACCTATGGACGCCGAGAGGGCGGGCTTC
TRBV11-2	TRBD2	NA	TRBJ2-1	CASSLERGLAGGDEQFF	TGTGCCAGCAGCTTAGAGCGGGGACTAGCGGGCGGCGATGAGCAGTTCTTC
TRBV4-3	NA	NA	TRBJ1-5	CASSQGVSSNQPQHF	TGCGCCAGCAGCCAAGGGGTGAGCAGTAATCAGCCCCAGCATTTT